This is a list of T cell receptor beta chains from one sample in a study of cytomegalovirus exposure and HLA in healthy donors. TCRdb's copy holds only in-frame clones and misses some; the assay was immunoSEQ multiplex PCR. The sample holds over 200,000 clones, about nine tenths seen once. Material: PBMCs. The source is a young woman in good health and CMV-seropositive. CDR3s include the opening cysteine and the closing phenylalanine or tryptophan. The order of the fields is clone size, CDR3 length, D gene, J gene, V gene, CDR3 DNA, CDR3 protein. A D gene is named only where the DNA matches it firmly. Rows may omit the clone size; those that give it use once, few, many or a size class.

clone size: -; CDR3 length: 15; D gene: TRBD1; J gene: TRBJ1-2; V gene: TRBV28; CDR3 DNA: TGTGCCAGCACCATCACCGGACAGGGGGCTTGGGGCTACACCTTC; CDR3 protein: CASTITGQGAWGYTF
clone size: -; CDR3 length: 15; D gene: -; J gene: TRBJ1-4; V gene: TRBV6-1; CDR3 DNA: TGTGCCAGCAGTGAATCCGGACTGGGAGATGAAAAACTGTTTTTT; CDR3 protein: CASSESGLGDEKLFF
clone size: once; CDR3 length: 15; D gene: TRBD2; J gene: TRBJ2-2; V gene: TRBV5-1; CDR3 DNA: TGCGCCAGCAGCTTCGCTAGCGGAAACACCGGGGAGCTGTTTTTT; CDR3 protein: CASSFASGNTGELFF
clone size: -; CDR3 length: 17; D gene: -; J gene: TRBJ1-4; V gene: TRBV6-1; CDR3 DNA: TGTGCCAGCAGTGCTTCTTACATCGGGGTTCGTACTGAAAAACTGTTTTTT; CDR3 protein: CASSASYIGVRTEKLFF
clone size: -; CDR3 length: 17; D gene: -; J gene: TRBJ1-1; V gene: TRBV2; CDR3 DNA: TGTGCCAGCAGTGACGGGACGGGAGACTTCTGGGGGACTGAAGCTTTCTTT; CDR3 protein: CASSDGTGDFWGTEAFF
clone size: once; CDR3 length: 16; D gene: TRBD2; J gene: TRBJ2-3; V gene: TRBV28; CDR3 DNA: TGTGCCACCTTGGGGGAGGGAGAAGTTGGGGTAGATACGCAGTATTTT; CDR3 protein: CATLGEGEVGVDTQYF
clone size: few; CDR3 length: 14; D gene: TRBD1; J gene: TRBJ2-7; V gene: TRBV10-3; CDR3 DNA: TGTGCCATCAGTGAGCCGGGGACAGGGGGAGAGCAGTACTTC; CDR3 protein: CAISEPGTGGEQYF
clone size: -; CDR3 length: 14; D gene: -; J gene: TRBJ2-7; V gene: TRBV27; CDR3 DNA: TGTGCCAGCAGTTTCGAGAGGGAGGTTGGCGAGCAGTACTTC; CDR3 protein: CASSFEREVGEQYF
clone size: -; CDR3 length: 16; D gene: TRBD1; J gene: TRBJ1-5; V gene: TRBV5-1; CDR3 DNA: TGCGCCAGCAGCTTGACAGGGGGGATTGGCAATCAGCCCCAGCATTTT; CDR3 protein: CASSLTGGIGNQPQHF
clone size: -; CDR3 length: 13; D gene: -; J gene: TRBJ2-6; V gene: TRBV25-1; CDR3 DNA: TGTGCCAGCAGACAATCTGGGGCCAACGTCCTGACTTTC; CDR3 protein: CASRQSGANVLTF
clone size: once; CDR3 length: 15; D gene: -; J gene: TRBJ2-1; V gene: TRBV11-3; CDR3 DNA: TGTGCCAGCAGCTTATATCACAGGGGAGGCAATGAGCAGTTCTTC; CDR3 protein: CASSLYHRGGNEQFF
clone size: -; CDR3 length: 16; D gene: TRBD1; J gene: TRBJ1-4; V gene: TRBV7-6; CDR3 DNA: TGTGCCAGCAGCTTAGCTCCCACAGGGGTTAATGAAAAACTGTTTTTT; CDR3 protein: CASSLAPTGVNEKLFF
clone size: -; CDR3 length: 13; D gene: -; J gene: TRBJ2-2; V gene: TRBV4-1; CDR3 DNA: TGCGCCAGCAGCCAACAGGGGACCGGGGAGCTGTTTTTT; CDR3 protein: CASSQQGTGELFF
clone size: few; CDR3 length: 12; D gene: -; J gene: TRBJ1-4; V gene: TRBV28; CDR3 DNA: TGTGCCAGCAGTTCGAGGGATGAAAAACTGTTTTTT; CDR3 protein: CASSSRDEKLFF
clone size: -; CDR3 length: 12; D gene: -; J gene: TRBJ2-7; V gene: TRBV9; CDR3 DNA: TGTGCCAGCAGCGGGCCCTCCTACGAGCAGTACTTC; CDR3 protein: CASSGPSYEQYF
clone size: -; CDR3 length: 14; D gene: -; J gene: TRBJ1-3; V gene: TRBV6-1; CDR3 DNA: TGTGCCAGCAGTGAGAAGGGGATCGGAAACACCATATATTTT; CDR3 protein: CASSEKGIGNTIYF
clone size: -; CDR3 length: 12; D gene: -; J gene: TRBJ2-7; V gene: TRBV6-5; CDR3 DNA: TGTGCCAGCACAGGTGATGGTTACGAGCAGTACTTC; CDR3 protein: CASTGDGYEQYF
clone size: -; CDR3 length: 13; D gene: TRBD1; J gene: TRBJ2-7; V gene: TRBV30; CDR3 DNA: TGTGCCTGTCGGACAGGGGCTTCCTACGAGCAGTACTTC; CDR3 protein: CACRTGASYEQYF
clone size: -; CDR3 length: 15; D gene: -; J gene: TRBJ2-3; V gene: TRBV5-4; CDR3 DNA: TGTGCCAGCAGCTTGGGTACAGTCCTCACAGATACGCAGTATTTT; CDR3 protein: CASSLGTVLTDTQYF
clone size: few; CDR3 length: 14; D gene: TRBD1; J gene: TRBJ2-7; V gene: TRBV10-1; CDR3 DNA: TGCGCCAGCAGCCCATCACAGGGGTCCTACGAGCAGTACTTC; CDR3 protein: CASSPSQGSYEQYF
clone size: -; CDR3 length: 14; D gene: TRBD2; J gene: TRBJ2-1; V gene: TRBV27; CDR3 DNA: TGTGCCAGCAGTTCCGGCGGGAGTCGGGATGAGCAGTTCTTC; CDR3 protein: CASSSGGSRDEQFF
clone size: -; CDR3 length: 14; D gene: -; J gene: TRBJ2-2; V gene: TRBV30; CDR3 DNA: TGTGCCTGGGGGGAGGGGGCGAACACCGGGGAGCTGTTTTTT; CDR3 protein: CAWGEGANTGELFF
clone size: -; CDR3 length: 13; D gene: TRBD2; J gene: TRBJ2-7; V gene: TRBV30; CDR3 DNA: TGTGCCTGGAGTGTAGTGCCGGGAGGCGAGCAGTACTTC; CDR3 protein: CAWSVVPGGEQYF
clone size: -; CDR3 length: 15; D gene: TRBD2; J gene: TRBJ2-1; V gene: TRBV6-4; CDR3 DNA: TGTGCCAGCAGTGTTGGGACTAGCGGTTACAATGAGCAGTTCTTC; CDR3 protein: CASSVGTSGYNEQFF
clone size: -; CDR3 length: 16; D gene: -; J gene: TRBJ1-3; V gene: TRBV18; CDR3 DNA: TGTGCCAGCTCACCAAGGGTCGGGACATCAGAGGACACCATATATTTT; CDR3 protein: CASSPRVGTSEDTIYF
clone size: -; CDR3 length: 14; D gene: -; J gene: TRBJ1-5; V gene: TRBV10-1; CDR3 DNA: TGCGCCAGCAGTGAGGGCTCGCCGAATCAGCCCCAGCATTTT; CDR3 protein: CASSEGSPNQPQHF
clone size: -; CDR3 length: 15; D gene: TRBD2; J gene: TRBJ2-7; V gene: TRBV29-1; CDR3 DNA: TGCAGCGTTGAGGGCGGGTCGGCGGGAGACTACGAGCAGTACTTC; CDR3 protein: CSVEGGSAGDYEQYF
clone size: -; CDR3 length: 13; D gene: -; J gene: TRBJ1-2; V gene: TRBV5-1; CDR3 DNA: TGCGCCAGCCGTCAAGGGGGGGACTATGGCTACACCTTC; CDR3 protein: CASRQGGDYGYTF
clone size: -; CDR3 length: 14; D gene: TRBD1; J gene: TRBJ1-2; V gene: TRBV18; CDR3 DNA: TGTGCCAGCTCACCGGGACAGGGGGCACATGGCTACACCTTC; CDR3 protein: CASSPGQGAHGYTF
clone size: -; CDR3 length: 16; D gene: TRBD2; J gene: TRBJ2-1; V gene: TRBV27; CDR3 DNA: TGTGCCAGCCCCACCACTCTAGCGGGAGCCTACAATGAGCAGTTCTTC; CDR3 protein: CASPTTLAGAYNEQFF
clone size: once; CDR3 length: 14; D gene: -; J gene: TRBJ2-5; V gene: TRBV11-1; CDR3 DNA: TGTGCCAGCAGCGTGACTTGGGTGTGGGAGACCCAGTACTTC; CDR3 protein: CASSVTWVWETQYF
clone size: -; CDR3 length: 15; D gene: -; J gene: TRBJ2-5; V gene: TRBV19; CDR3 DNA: TGTGCCAGTAGTAACAACGCCCTTATCCAAGAGACCCAGTACTTC; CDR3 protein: CASSNNALIQETQYF
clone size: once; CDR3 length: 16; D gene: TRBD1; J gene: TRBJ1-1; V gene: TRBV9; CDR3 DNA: TGTGCCAGCAGCCCAGGGGACAGCCTACTGAACACTGAAGCTTTCTTT; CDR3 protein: CASSPGDSLLNTEAFF
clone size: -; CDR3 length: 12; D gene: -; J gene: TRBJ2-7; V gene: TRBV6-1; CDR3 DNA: TGTGCCAGCAAAAACGGCGGGAACGAGCAGTACTTC; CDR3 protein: CASKNGGNEQYF
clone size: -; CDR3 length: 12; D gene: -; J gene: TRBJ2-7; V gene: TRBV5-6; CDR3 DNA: TGTGCCAGCAGCTTGGAGTCAGACGAGCAGTACTTC; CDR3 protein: CASSLESDEQYF
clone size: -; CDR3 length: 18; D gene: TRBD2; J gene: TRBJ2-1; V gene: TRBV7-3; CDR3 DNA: TGTGCCAGCAGCTTACTTAGCGGGAGATCAAGCTCCTACAATGAGCAGTTCTTC; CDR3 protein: CASSLLSGRSSSYNEQFF
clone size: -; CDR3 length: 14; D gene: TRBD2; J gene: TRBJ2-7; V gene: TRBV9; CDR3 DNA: TGTGCCAGCAGCTTGACTAGCGGGATAGGCGAGCAGTACTTC; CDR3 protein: CASSLTSGIGEQYF
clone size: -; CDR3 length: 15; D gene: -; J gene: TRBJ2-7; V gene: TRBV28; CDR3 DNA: TGTGCCAGCAGTTTACCCGCGGTCAGCTCCTACGAGCAGTACTTC; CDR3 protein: CASSLPAVSSYEQYF
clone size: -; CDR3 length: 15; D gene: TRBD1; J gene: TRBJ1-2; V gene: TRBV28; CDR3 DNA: TGTGCCAGCAGTTTATCTCAGACAGGGGGCGATGGCTACACCTTC; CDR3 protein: CASSLSQTGGDGYTF
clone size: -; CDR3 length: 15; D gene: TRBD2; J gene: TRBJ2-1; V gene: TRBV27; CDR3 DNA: TGTGCCAGCAGTAAACTAGCGGGGGCCCCCGGTGAGCAGTTCTTC; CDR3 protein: CASSKLAGAPGEQFF
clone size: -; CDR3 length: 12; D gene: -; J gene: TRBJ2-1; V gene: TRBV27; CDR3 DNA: TGTGCCAGCACCGGGGCGGGATCGGTGCAGTTCTTC; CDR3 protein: CASTGAGSVQFF
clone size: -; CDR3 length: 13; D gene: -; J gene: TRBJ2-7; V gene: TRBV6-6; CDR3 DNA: TGTGCCAGCAGCTTAGATACCCTCTACGAGCAGTACTTC; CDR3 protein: CASSLDTLYEQYF
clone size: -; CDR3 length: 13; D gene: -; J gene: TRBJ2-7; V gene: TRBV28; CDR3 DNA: TGTGCCAGCAGAGACACAGCCTCCTACGAGCAGTACTTC; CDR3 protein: CASRDTASYEQYF
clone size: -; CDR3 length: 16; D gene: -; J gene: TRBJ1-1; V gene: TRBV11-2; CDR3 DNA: TGTGCCAGCAGTTTCCTTGACAGTCCCTTGAACACTGAAGCTTTCTTT; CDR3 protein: CASSFLDSPLNTEAFF
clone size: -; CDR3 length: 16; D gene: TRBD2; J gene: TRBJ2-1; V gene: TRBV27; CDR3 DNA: TGTGCCAGCAGTTTCCGCACTAGCGGAGCCTACAATGAGCAGTTCTTC; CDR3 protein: CASSFRTSGAYNEQFF
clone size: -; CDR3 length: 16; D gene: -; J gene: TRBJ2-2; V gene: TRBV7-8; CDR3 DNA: TGTGCCAGCAGCTTAGGGTGGGGGGTCAACACCGGGGAGCTGTTTTTT; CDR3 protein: CASSLGWGVNTGELFF
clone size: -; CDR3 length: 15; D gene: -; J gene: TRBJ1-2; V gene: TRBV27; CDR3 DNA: TGTGCCAGCAGTATATACCAGGGTAGCGGCGGTGGCTACACCTTC; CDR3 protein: CASSIYQGSGGGYTF
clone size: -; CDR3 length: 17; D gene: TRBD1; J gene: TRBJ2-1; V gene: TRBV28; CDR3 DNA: TGTGCCAGCATCGGGGCAGGGGGCGACAAGTCCTACAATGAGCAGTTCTTC; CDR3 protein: CASIGAGGDKSYNEQFF
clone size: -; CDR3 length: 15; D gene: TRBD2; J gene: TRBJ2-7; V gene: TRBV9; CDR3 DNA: TGTGCCAGCAGCGTAGTGACGGGAGGGGCCTACGAGCAGTACTTC; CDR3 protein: CASSVVTGGAYEQYF
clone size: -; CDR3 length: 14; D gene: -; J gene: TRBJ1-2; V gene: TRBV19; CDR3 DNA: TGTGCCAGTAGTAGCAGGGGAGCTAACTATGGCTACACCTTC; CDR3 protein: CASSSRGANYGYTF